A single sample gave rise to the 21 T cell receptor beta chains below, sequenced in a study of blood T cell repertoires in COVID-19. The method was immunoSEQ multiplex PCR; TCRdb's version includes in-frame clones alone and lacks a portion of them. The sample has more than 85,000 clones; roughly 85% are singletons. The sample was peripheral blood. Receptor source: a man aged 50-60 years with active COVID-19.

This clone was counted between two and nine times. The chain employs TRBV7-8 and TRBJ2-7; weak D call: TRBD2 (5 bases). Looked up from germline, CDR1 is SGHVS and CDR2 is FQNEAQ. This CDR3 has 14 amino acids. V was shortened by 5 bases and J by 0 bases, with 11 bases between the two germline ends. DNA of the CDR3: TGTGCCAGCAGCCCAATTGGGAGCTCCTACGAGCAGTACTTC. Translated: CASSPIGSSYEQYF.

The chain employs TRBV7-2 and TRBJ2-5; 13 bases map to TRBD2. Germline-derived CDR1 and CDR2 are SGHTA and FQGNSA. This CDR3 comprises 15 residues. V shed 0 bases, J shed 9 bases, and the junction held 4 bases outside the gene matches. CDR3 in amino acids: CASSLARTSGGPQYF. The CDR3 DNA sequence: TGTGCCAGCAGCTTAGCCCGGACTAGCGGGGGCCCCCAGTACTTC.

In DNA form, the CDR3 reads TGTGCCAGCAGCCCTCCAGGGTGGAATACTGAAGCTTTCTTT. This sequence encodes CASSPPGWNTEAFF. The chain employs TRBV4-2 and TRBJ1-1; tentative D call: TRBD1 (5 bases). The germline V gene has CDR1 LGHNA and CDR2 YNFKEQ. The CDR3 runs 14 residues. V lost 4 bases and J 5 bases, leaving 14 bases between the germline ends.

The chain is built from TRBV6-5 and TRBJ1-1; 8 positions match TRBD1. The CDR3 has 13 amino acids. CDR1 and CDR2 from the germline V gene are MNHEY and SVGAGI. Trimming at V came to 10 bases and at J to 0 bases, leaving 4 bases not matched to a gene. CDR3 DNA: TGTGCCACTACGACAGGGGTGAACACTGAAGCTTTCTTT. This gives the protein CATTTGVNTEAFF.

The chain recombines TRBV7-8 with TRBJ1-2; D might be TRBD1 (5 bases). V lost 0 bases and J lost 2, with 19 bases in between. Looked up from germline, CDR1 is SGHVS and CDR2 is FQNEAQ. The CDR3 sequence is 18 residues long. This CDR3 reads CASSLARQGGGLNYGYTF. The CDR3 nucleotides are TGTGCCAGCAGCTTAGCGAGGCAGGGAGGAGGGCTAAACTATGGCTACACCTTC. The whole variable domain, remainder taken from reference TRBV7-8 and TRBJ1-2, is GAGVSQSPRYKVAKRGQDVALRCDPISGHVSLFWYQQALGQGPEFLTYFQNEAQLDKSGLPSDRFFAERPEGSVSTLKIQRTQQEDSAVYLCASSLARQGGGLNYGYTFGSGTRLTVV.

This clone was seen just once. The CDR3, as DNA: TGTGCCAGCAGCTTAGAACGGGACACTGAAGCTTTCTTT. Protein: CASSLERDTEAFF. The chain combines TRBV11-2 with TRBJ1-1; D ambiguous. Trimming shortened V by 0 bases and J by 3 bases, and 5 bases separated the two germline ends. CDR1 is SGHAT and CDR2 is FQNNGV in the germline V gene. CDR3 length: 13 amino acids.

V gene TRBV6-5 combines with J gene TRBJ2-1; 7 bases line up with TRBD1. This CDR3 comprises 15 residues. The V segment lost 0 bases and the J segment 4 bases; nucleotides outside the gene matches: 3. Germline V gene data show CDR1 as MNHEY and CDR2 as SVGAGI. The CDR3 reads CASSYSGTVYNEQFF. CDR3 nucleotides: TGTGCCAGCAGTTACTCTGGGACAGTATACAATGAGCAGTTCTTC.

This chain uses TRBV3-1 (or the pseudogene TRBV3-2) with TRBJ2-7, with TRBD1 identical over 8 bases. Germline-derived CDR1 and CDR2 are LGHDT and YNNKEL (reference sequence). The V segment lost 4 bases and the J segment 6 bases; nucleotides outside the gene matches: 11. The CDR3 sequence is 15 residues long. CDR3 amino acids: CASSPSLQGAGEQYF. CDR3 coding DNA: TGTGCCAGCAGCCCAAGTTTGCAGGGGGCTGGCGAGCAGTACTTC.

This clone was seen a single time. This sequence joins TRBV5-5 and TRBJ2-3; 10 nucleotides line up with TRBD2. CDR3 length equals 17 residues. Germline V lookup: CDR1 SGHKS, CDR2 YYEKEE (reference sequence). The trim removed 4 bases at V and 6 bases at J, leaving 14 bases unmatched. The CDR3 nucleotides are TGTGCCAGCAGCCCAAGCGGGGGGGCCATGAAAGTTGATACGCAGTATTTT. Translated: CASSPSGGAMKVDTQYF.

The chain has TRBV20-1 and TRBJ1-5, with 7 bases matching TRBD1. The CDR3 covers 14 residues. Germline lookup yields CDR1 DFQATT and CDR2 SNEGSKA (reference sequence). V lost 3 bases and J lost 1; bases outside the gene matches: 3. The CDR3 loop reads CSASAGQSNQPQHF. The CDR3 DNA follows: TGCAGTGCTAGTGCGGGACAGAGCAATCAGCCCCAGCATTTT.

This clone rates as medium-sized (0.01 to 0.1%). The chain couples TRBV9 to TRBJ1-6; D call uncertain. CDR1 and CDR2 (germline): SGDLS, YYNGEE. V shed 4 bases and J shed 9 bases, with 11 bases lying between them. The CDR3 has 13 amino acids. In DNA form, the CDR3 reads TGTGCCAGCAGCCCGAGTCCGGGTTCACCCCTCCACTTT. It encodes CASSPSPGSPLHF.

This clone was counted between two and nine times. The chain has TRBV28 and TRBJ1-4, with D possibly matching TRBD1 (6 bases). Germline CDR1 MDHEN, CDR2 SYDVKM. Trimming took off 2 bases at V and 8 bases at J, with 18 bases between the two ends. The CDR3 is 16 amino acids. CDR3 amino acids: CASSLALQGWKEKLFF. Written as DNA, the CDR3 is TGTGCCAGCAGTTTAGCTCTGCAGGGGTGGAAGGAAAAACTGTTTTTT.

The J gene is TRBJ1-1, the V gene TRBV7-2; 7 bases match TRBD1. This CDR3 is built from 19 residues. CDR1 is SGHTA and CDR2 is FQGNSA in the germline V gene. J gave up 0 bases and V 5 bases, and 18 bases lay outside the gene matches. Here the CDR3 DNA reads TGTGCCAGCAGCCGTCCGGGATACCACAGGGGAGGAGTGAACACTGAAGCTTTCTTT. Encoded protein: CASSRPGYHRGGVNTEAFF.

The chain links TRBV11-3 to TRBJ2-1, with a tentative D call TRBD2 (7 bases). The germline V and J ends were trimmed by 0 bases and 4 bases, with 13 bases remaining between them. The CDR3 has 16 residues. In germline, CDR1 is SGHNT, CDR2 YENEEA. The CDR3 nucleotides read TGTGCCAGCAGCTTAGAAGGCGGGGGCAATTACAATGAGCAGTTCTTC. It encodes CASSLEGGGNYNEQFF.

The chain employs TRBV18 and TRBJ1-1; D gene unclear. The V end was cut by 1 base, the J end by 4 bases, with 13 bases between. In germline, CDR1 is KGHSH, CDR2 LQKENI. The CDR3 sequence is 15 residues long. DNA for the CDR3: TGTGCCAGCTCACCACGGACGGCCGAGGGCACTGAAGCTTTCTTT. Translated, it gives CASSPRTAEGTEAFF.

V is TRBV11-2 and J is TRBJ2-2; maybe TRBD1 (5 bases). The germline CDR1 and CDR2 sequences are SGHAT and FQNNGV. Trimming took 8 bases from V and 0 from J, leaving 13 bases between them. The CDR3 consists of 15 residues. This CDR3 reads CASSQAASNTGELFF. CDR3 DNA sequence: TGTGCCAGCTCACAGGCGGCCTCGAACACCGGGGAGCTGTTTTTT.

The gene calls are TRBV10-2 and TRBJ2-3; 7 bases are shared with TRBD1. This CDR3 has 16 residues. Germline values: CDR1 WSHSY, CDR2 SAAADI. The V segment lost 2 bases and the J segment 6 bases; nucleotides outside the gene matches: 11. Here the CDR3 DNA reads TGCGCCAGCAGTGAGCAGGGGATAGGGGGCCCGGATACGCAGTATTTT. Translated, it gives CASSEQGIGGPDTQYF.

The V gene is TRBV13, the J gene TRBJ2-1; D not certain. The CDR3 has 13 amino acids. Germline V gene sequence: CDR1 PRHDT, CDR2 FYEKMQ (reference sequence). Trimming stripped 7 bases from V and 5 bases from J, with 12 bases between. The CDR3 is CASNNQENNEQFF. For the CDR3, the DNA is TGTGCCAGCAACAACCAGGAAAACAATGAGCAGTTCTTC.

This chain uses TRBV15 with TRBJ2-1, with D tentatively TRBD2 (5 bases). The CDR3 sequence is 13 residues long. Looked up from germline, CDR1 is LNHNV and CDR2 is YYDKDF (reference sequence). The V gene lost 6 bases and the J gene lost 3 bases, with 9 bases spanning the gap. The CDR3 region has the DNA TGTGCCACCAGGGGAGAGAACTACAATGAGCAGTTCTTC. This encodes CATRGENYNEQFF.

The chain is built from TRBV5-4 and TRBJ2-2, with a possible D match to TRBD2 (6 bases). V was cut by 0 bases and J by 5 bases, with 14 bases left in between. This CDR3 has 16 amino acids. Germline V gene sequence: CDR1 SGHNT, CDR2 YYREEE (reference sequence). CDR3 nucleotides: TGTGCCAGCAGCTTGGCCGCGGGGCGCGTGACCGGGGAGCTGTTTTTT. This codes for CASSLAAGRVTGELFF.

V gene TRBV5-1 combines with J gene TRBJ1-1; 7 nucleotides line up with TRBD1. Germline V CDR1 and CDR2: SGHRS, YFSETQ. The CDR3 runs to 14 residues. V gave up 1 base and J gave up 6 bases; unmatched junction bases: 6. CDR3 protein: CASSLFGDSPEAFF. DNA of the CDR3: TGCGCCAGCAGCTTGTTTGGGGACAGTCCTGAAGCTTTCTTT.